This is a list of T cell receptor beta chains from one sample in a study of T cells in Graves' hyperthyroidism and ophthalmopathy. TCRdb redid the calling of the multiplex PCR reads with MiXCR, one entry per CDR3 protein. The sample includes more than 550,000 distinct CDR3 sequences, around 19% of them seen just once. Material: blood. The source is a woman aged 45-59 years with Graves' hyperthyroidism that later progressed to Graves' ophthalmopathy. CDR3s include the opening cysteine and the closing phenylalanine or tryptophan. The D gene is left open where the match is weak. Part of the rows lack a size; the others show once, few, many or a class for expanded clones.

TRBD2	TRBJ2-5	TRBV18	-	TGTGCCAGCTCATCACGGACTAGCGGGACGGAGACCCAGTACTTC	CASSSRTSGTETQYF
-	TRBJ2-1	TRBV11-1	many	TGTGCCAGCAGCTTAAACCCCTCTTACAATGAGCAGTTCTTC	CASSLNPSYNEQFF
TRBD1	TRBJ1-2	TRBV20-1	many	TGCAGTGCTAGCGCAGGGGGCGCGGATGGCTACACCTTC	CSASAGGADGYTF
-	TRBJ2-1	TRBV7-3	many	TGTGCCAGCAGCCCCAACATCACGTACAATGAGCAGTTCTTC	CASSPNITYNEQFF
-	TRBJ2-7	TRBV7-9	few	TGTGCCAGCGAGGCCAGCTACGAGCAGTACTTC	CASEASYEQYF
TRBD1	TRBJ1-5	TRBV2	many	TGTGCCAGCAGGCGGGACAGGGCGAGCAATCAGCCCCAGCATTTT	CASRRDRASNQPQHF
TRBD1	TRBJ2-2	TRBV6-1	few	TGTGCCAGCAGTCAGACAGGGTACACCGGGGAGCTGTTTTTT	CASSQTGYTGELFF
-	TRBJ2-3	TRBV5-1	-	TGCGCCAGCAGCCTACCGTCCATAGATACGCAGTATTTT	CASSLPSIDTQYF
-	TRBJ1-5	TRBV6-5	few	TGTGCCAGCAGATACTATAGCAATCAGCCCCAGCATTTT	CASRYYSNQPQHF
TRBD2	TRBJ2-7	TRBV30	-	TGTGCCTGGAGGTACAGTTGGGGGGGTGCCTACGAGCAGTACTTC	CAWRYSWGGAYEQYF
-	TRBJ1-2	TRBV20-1	many	TGCAGTGCTCGCCCGGGGGGAGGGAGTTATGGCTACACCTTC	CSARPGGGSYGYTF
TRBD1	TRBJ2-3	TRBV5-1	many	TGCGCCAGCAGCTCCCGGGACAGGGGAGCCACAGATACGCAGTATTTT	CASSSRDRGATDTQYF
-	TRBJ2-2	TRBV20-1	-	TGCAGTGCTAGAGATGTCCAGCGGACCACCGGGGAGCTGTTTTTT	CSARDVQRTTGELFF
-	TRBJ1-2	TRBV10-3	many	TGTGCCATCAGTGTTCAGCCGGGACAAGGGAACTATGGCTACACCTTC	CAISVQPGQGNYGYTF
-	TRBJ2-2	TRBV14	few	TGTGCCAGCAGCCAACTCACAGGGACCGGGGAGCTGTTTTTT	CASSQLTGTGELFF
-	TRBJ1-3	TRBV6-1	many	TGTGCCAGCAGTTCCTTCATGACTGGAAACACCATATATTTT	CASSSFMTGNTIYF
-	TRBJ1-4	TRBV20-1	-	TGCAGTGCTCCCCGGGGAGCCGGTGAAAAACTGTTTTTT	CSAPRGAGEKLFF
TRBD1	TRBJ2-2	TRBV27	-	TGTGCCAGCGGACAGGCGAACACCGGGGAGCTGTTTTTT	CASGQANTGELFF
-	TRBJ1-1	TRBV6-2/TRBV6-3	many	TGTGCCAGCAGTTTCAACACGGGACAAGTGAACACTGAAGCTTTCTTT	CASSFNTGQVNTEAFF
TRBD2	TRBJ2-1	TRBV18	many	TGTGCCAGCTCAGGACTAGCGGGCAATGAGCAGTTCTTC	CASSGLAGNEQFF
-	TRBJ2-2	TRBV6-5	many	TGTGCCAGCAGTTACTCAGGCACCTGGGGGACCGGGGAGCTGTTTTTT	CASSYSGTWGTGELFF
-	TRBJ2-7	TRBV27	few	TGTGCCAGCAGCCAGTGGGACGGCTCCTACGAGCAGTACTTC	CASSQWDGSYEQYF
-	TRBJ1-1	TRBV20-1	-	TGCAGTGCTAGAGATATACAGCCTGAAGCTTTCTTT	CSARDIQPEAFF
-	TRBJ1-1	TRBV11-2	many	TGTGCCAGCAGCTTTTGGGACACTGAAGCTTTCTTT	CASSFWDTEAFF
-	TRBJ1-1	TRBV27	many	TGTGCCAGCAGTCATGGACGGATGAACACTGAAGCTTTCTTT	CASSHGRMNTEAFF
TRBD1	TRBJ1-2	TRBV27	-	TGTGCCAGCAGTGCGGGACAGTCGGATAACTATGGCTACACCTTC	CASSAGQSDNYGYTF
-	TRBJ1-1	TRBV5-1	many	TGCGCCAGCAGCTTGTACATCAGGGATAACACTGAAGCTTTCTTT	CASSLYIRDNTEAFF
-	TRBJ2-1	TRBV29-1	few	TGCAGCGTTGAAGAAAGATCGGATCCCAATGAGCAGTTCTTC	CSVEERSDPNEQFF
-	TRBJ2-3	TRBV19	-	TGTGCCAGTAGTATAGATCGTACAGGGAGCGGTGGAGATACGCAGTATTTT	CASSIDRTGSGGDTQYF
-	TRBJ2-1	TRBV5-5	-	TGTGCCAGCAGAATAATCGACACCTACAATGAGCAGTTCTTC	CASRIIDTYNEQFF
TRBD1	TRBJ1-4	TRBV12-3/TRBV12-4	many	TGTGCCAGCAGACCCCAGGGGGGGAATGAAAAACTGTTTTTT	CASRPQGGNEKLFF
-	TRBJ2-3	TRBV5-1	many	TGCGCCAGCAGCTTGGTGAAAACTAGCACAGATACGCAGTATTTT	CASSLVKTSTDTQYF
-	TRBJ2-5	TRBV7-2	-	TGTGCCAGCAGCTTAGGGGCAGGTGAGCTTCAAGAGACCCAGTACTTC	CASSLGAGELQETQYF
-	TRBJ1-2	TRBV20-1	many	TGCAGTGCTAGAGCCCTCGACAGATTTAACTATGGCTACACCTTC	CSARALDRFNYGYTF
TRBD1	TRBJ1-5	TRBV6-1	many	TGTGCCAGCAGTGTACAGGGGACCAATCAGCCCCAGCATTTT	CASSVQGTNQPQHF
TRBD1	TRBJ2-1	TRBV29-1	few	TGCAGCGCTGACCGGGACAGCCCCTACAATGAGCAGTTCTTC	CSADRDSPYNEQFF
TRBD1	TRBJ1-1	TRBV2	many	TGTGCCAGCACCACCCTCCAGGGGGCGTTCACTGAAGCTTTCTTT	CASTTLQGAFTEAFF
TRBD2	TRBJ2-3	TRBV5-1	-	TGCGCCAGCAGCTTAACTAGCGGGGGGGCCGTAGATACGCAGTATTTT	CASSLTSGGAVDTQYF
-	TRBJ1-2	TRBV7-6	-	TGTGCCAGCAGCCCCCGCCCAGGGGAGAGCTATGGCTACACCTTC	CASSPRPGESYGYTF
TRBD1	TRBJ1-3	TRBV13	-	TGTGCCAGCAGCTTAGCCGGGACAGGGGGTCTTGCCTCTGGAAACACCATATATTTT	CASSLAGTGGLASGNTIYF
-	TRBJ1-2	TRBV12-3/TRBV12-4	many	TGTGCCAGCAGTTTACCGGGAGCCCTCGGCTACACCTTC	CASSLPGALGYTF
TRBD2	TRBJ2-1	TRBV5-5	few	TGTGCCAGCAGCTGGGGGTGGGGGGGGAGGAATGAGCAGTTCTTC	CASSWGWGGRNEQFF